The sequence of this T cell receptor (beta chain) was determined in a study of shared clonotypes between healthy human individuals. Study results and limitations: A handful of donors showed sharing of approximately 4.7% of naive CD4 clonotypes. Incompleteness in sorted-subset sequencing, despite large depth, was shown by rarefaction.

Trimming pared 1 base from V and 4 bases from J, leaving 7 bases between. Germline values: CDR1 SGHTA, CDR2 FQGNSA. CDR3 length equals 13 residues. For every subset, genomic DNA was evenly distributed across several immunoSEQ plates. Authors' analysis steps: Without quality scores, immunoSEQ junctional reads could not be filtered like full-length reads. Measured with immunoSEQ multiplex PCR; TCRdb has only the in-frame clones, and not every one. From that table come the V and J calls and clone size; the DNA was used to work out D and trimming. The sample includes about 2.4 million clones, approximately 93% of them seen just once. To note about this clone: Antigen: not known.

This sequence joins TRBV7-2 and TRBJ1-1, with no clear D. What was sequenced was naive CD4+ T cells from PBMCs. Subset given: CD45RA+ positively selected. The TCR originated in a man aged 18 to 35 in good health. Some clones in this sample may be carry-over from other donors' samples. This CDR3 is CASSLDRVTEAFF. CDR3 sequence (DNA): TGTGCCAGCAGCTTAGATAGGGTCACTGAAGCTTTCTTT.